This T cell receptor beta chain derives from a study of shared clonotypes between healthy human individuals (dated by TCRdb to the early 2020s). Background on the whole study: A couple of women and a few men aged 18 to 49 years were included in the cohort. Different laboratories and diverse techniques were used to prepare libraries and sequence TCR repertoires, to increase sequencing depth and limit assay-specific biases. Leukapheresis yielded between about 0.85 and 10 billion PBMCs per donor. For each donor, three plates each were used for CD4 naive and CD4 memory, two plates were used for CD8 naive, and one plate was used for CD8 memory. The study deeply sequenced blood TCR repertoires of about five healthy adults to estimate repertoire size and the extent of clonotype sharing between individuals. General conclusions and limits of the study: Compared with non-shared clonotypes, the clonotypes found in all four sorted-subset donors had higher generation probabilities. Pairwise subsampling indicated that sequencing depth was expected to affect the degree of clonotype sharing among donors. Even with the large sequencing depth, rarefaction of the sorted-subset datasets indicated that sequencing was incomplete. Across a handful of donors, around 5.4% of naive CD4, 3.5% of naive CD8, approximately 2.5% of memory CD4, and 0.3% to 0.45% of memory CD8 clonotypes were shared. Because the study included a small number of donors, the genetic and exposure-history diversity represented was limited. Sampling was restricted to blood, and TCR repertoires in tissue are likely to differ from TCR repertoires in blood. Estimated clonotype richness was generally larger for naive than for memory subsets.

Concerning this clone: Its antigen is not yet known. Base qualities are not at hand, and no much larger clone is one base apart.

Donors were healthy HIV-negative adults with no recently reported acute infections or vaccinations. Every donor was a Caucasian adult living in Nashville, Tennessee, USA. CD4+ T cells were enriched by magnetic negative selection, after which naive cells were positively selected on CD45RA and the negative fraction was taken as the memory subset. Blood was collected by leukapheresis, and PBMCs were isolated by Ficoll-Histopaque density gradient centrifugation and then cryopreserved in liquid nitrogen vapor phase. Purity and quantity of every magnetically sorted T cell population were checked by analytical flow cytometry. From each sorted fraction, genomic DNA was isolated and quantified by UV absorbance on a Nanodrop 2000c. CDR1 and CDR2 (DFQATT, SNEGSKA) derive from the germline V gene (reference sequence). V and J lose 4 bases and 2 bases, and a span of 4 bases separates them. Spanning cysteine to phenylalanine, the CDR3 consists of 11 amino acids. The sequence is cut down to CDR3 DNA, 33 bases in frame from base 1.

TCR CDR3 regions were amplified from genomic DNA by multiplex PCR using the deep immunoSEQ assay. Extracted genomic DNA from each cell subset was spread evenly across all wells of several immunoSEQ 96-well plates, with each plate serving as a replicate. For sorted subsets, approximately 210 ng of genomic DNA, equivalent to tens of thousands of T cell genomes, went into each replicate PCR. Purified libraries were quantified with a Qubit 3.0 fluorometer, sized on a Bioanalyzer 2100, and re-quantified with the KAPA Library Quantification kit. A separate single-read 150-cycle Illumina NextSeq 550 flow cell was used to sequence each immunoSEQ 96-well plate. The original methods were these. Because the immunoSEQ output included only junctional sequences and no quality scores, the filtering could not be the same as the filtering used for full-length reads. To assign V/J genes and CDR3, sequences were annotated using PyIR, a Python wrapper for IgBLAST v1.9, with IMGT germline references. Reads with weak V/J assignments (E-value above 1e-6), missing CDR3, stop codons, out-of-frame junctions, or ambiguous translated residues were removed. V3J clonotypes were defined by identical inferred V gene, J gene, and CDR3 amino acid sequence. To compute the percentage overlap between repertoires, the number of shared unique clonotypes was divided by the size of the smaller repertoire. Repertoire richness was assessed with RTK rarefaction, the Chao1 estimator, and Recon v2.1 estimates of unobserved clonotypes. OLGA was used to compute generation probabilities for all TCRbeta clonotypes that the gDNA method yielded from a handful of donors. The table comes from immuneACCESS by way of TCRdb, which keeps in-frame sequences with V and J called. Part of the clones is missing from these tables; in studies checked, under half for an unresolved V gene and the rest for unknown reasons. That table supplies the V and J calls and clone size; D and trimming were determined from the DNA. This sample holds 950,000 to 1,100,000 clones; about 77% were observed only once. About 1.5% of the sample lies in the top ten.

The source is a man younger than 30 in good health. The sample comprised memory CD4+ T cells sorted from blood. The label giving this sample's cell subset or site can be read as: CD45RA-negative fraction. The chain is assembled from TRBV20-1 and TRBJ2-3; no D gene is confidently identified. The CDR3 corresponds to CSAKVTDTQYF. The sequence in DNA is TGCAGTGCTAAAGTCACAGATACGCAGTATTTT.